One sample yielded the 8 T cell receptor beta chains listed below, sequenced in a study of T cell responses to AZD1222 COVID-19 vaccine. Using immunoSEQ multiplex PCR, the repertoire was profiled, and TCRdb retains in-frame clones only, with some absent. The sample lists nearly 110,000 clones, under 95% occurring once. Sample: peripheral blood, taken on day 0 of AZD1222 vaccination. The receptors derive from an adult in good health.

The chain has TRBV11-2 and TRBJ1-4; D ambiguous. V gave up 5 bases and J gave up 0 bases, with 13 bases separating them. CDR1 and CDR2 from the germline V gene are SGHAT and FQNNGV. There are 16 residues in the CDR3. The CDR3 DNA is TGTGCCAGCAGCCGCCTTCAAGGTTCAACTAATGAAAAACTGTTTTTT. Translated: CASSRLQGSTNEKLFF.

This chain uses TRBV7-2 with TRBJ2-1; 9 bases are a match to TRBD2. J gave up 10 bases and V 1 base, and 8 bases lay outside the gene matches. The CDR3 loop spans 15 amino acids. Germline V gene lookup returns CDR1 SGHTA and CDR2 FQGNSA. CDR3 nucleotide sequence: TGTGCCAGCAGCTTAGATGGCGGGGGGGTGTGGGAGCAGTTCTTC. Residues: CASSLDGGGVWEQFF.

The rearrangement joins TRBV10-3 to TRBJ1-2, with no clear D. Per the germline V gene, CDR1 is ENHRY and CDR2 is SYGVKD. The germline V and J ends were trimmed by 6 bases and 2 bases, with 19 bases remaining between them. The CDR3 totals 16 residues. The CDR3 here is CAISDHSAAGNYGYTF. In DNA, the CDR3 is TGTGCCATCAGCGACCACTCAGCAGCGGGGAACTATGGCTACACCTTC.

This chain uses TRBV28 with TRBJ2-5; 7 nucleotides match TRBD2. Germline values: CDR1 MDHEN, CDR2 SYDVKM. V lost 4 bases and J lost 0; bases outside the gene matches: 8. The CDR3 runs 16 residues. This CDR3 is CASSSRTSRYQETQYF. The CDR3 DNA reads TGTGCCAGCAGTTCCCGGACTAGTCGGTACCAAGAGACCCAGTACTTC.

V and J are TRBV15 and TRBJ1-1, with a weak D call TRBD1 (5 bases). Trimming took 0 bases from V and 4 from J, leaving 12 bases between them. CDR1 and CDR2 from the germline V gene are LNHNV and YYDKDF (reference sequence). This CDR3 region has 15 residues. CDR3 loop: CATSRDSSGTTEAFF. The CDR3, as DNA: TGTGCCACCAGCAGAGACAGTTCTGGGACCACTGAAGCTTTCTTT.

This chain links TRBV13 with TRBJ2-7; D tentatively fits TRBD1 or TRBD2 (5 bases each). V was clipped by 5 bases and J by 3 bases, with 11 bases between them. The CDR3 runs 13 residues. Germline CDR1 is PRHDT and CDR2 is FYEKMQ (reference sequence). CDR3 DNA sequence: TGTGCCAGCAGCACCGGGACGGGCTACGAGCAGTACTTC. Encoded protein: CASSTGTGYEQYF.

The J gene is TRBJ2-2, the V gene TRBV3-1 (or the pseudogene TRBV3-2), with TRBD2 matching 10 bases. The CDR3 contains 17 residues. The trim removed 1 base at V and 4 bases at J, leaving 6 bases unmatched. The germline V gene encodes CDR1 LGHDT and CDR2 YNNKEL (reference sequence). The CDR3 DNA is TGTGCCAGCAGCCAAGCAAGCGGGGGGGCCTTCACCGGGGAGCTGTTTTTT. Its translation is CASSQASGGAFTGELFF.

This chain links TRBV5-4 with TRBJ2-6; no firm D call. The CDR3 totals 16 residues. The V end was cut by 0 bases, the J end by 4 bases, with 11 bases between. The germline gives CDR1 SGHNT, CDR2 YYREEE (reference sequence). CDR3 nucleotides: TGTGCCAGCAGCTTGGACAGACTTCTCGGGGCCAACGTCCTGACTTTC. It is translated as CASSLDRLLGANVLTF.